This TCR beta chain was obtained from a study of T cells after yellow fever vaccination. Study-level findings and limits: From the bulk population, abundant clonotypes could contaminate and appear within FACS-sorted repertoires. The secondary T-cell response peaked on day 5, not day 15, but was weaker.

This clonotype was detected many times. As yet, its antigen is unknown. The CDR3 extends over 15 amino acids. The J segment lost 5 bases and the V segment lost 5 bases, leaving 10 bases of the junction unmatched. Germline CDR1 reads SGHTA; CDR2 reads FQGNSA. 5'RACE template switching added a universal primer site and UMIs to TCR cDNA. TCRdb processed the 5' RACE reads anew with MiXCR; each CDR3 protein has one entry. The table lists 100,000 to 150,000 distinct CDR3 sequences, approximately 9% of them singletons. This sequence joins TRBV7-2 and TRBJ2-5; TRBD1 matches at 8 bases. The starting material was CD8+ T cells sorted from PBMCs, obtained on the day of the yellow fever booster vaccination. The TCR comes from a man between 18 and 29 years old who received the YFV17D yellow fever vaccine. The CDR3 DNA follows: TGTGCCAGCAGCGGCGGAAGGACAGGGTGGGAGACCCAGTACTTC. Amino acid sequence: CASSGGRTGWETQYF.